This TCR beta chain is drawn from a study of shared clonotypes between healthy human individuals. Study overall: The plates for each donor numbered three CD4 naive, three CD4 memory, two CD8 naive and one CD8 memory.

V dropped 0 bases and J dropped 0 bases, with 24 bases sitting between them. This CDR3 comprises 22 residues. CDR1 and CDR2 from the germline V gene are LNHNV and YYDKDF (reference sequence). In the sorted-subset replicate PCRs, 150 to 250 ng DNA, 25,000 to 35,000 T cell genomes, was used. Here immunoSEQ multiplex PCR was the method, and the copy in TCRdb shows in-frame clones only, minus some. Found here are fewer than 1.6 million clones, approximately 98.5% of them singletons; the top ten hold 0.36%. This TCR came from a man aged 25 to 45 in good health. The J gene is TRBJ2-6, the V gene TRBV15; D gene unclear. Specimen: naive CD4+ T cells sorted from blood. Subset: CD45RA+ positively selected. CDR3 in amino acids: CATSRDPRRRRTDLSGANVLTF. DNA for the CDR3: TGTGCCACCAGCAGAGATCCTCGTCGCAGGCGAACCGACCTCTCTGGGGCCAACGTCCTGACTTTC.